The 32 T cell receptor beta chains reported below all come from one sample, sequenced in a study of response to subunit inactivated influenza vaccine. TCRdb fed the RT-PCR reads into MiXCR, producing one record per CDR3 protein. The table shows around 570,000 distinct CDR3 sequences, with approximately 10% occurring only once. These data also featured in a second study, about T cells expressing NK-cell markers. That study reports: Making the TCR beta cDNA relied on 5'RACE template switching with UMIs.

Sequencing used PBMCs from blood, obtained on the day of vaccination. These receptors originate from a man aged 50 to 59 who received an inactivated influenza vaccine.

Only a few counts were recorded for this clonotype. This chain links TRBV9 with TRBJ2-1; 7 positions match TRBD2. In germline, CDR1 is SGDLS, CDR2 YYNGEE. V shed 0 bases, J shed 9 bases, and the junction held 12 bases outside the gene matches. The CDR3 consists of 16 residues. DNA of the CDR3: TGTGCCAGCAGCGTAGCTCGTGCTAGCGGAAAGAGTGAGCAGTTCTTC. Its protein is CASSVARASGKSEQFF. The full variable domain, completed using reference TRBV9 and TRBJ2-1, is DSGVTQTPKHLITATGQRVTLRCSPRSGDLSVYWYQQSLDQGLQFLIQYYNGEERAKGNILERFSAQQFPDLHSELNLSSLELGDSALYFCASSVARASGKSEQFFGPGTRLTVL.

This clonotype was seen more than once but under ten times. The chain employs TRBV20-1 and TRBJ2-1; D possibly corresponds to TRBD2 (6 bases). The V gene lost 2 bases and the J gene lost 3 bases, with 8 bases spanning the gap. The CDR3 sequence is 13 residues long. Germline loops: CDR1 DFQATT, CDR2 SNEGSKA (reference sequence). The CDR3 DNA is TGCAGTGCTAGACGGGAGAGCTACAATGAGCAGTTCTTC. Amino acid sequence: CSARRESYNEQFF.

This clonotype was detected only a few times. The chain uses TRBV19 and TRBJ2-1, with TRBD1 identical over 10 bases. This CDR3 comprises 15 residues. J lost 8 bases, V lost 6 bases, and 10 bases had no gene match. The germline gives CDR1 LNHDA, CDR2 SQIVND (reference sequence). CDR3 nucleotide sequence: TGTGCCAGTAGCGCCGGGACAGGGGTTAGATATGAGCAGTTCTTC. Residues: CASSAGTGVRYEQFF.

This clonotype was recorded many times. The gene calls are TRBV4-1 and TRBJ2-3, with D unclear. The CDR3 spans 15 residues. V was clipped by 0 bases and J by 0 bases, with 7 bases between them. Per germline, CDR1 MGHRA and CDR2 YSYEKL. Here the CDR3 DNA reads TGCGCCAGCAGCCAAGAGGAAAGGAGCACAGATACGCAGTATTTT. Translation: CASSQEERSTDTQYF.

This chain connects TRBV6-1 to TRBJ2-3; 9 nucleotides match TRBD2. Germline V CDR1 and CDR2: MNHNS, SASEGT. V was pared by 5 bases and J by 5 bases, with 8 bases of the junction left unmatched. CDR3 length: 15 amino acids. CDR3 protein: CASSPLAGGLDTQYF. The CDR3 DNA sequence: TGTGCCAGCAGTCCCCTGGCGGGGGGGCTAGATACGCAGTATTTT.

This clonotype appeared a few times. The J gene is TRBJ2-7, the V gene TRBV6-5; 13 nucleotides align to TRBD2. V lost 0 bases to trimming and J lost 1 base; unmatched junction nucleotides: 6. The CDR3 is 18 amino acids. CDR1 is MNHEY, CDR2 SVGAGI, per germline. CDR3 protein: CASSYSPGLAGFSYEQYF. The CDR3 DNA sequence: TGTGCCAGCAGTTACTCGCCGGGACTAGCGGGATTTTCCTACGAGCAGTACTTC.

The rearrangement links TRBV3-1 to TRBJ2-7; 8 nucleotides agree with TRBD2. Germline CDR1 and CDR2: LGHDT and YNNKEL (reference sequence). The CDR3 extends over 15 amino acids. The ends lost 4 bases at V and 2 bases at J; junction bases unmatched: 7. CDR3 nucleotide sequence: TGTGCCAGCAGCCCGCTGGGCGGGGGGCCCTACGAGCAGTACTTC. This translates into CASSPLGGGPYEQYF.

V usage is TRBV12-3 or TRBV12-4 and J usage is TRBJ2-7; 10 positions agree with TRBD1. The CDR3 is 12 amino acids. V was pared by 5 bases and J by 6 bases, with 1 base of the junction left unmatched. CDR3 sequence reads: CASSRTGGEQYF. The CDR3 DNA reads TGTGCCAGCAGTAGGACAGGGGGCGAGCAGTACTTC.

This clonotype was counted ten times or more. The V call is TRBV12-3 or TRBV12-4, the J call TRBJ2-2; no firm D call. Trimming stripped 4 bases from V and 3 bases from J, with 9 bases between. This CDR3 is 14 amino acids long. The CDR3, as DNA: TGTGCCAGCAGTTCGAGCCTGGACACCGGGGAGCTGTTTTTT. Translating gives CASSSSLDTGELFF.

As to this clonotype: This clone may be a read error of a much larger clone one base away. The chain uses TRBV7-2 and TRBJ1-5, with 7 bases aligning to TRBD1. The CDR3 has 14 residues. Per germline, CDR1 SGHTA and CDR2 FQGNSA. Trimming at V came to 3 bases and at J to 2 bases, leaving 1 base not matched to a gene. CDR3 bases: TGTGCCAGCAGCTTTGGGACAGGCAATCAGCCCCAGCATTTT. Protein product: CASSFGTGNQPQHF.

The sample holds many counts of this clonotype. The chain has TRBV12-3 or TRBV12-4 and TRBJ1-5; D is unclear. The CDR3 has 14 amino acids. V shed 3 bases and J shed 5 bases, with 11 bases lying between them. The CDR3 DNA reads TGTGCCAGCAGTTTTATGGCAGCCGATCAGCCCCAGCATTTT. Translation gives CASSFMAADQPQHF.

Of note for this clonotype: Possible read error: a much larger clone is one base away. The gene calls are TRBV6-2 or TRBV6-3 and TRBJ2-1, with D perhaps TRBD1 (5 bases). CDR3 length: 15 residues. The germline gives CDR1 MNHEY, CDR2 SVGEGT. V was pared by 5 bases and J by 0 bases, with 11 bases between. The CDR3 DNA reads TGTGCCAGCAGTCTGGACAAATACTCCTACAATGAGCAGTTCTTC. This encodes CASSLDKYSYNEQFF.

This clonotype showed up many times. The chain carries TRBV20-1 and TRBJ1-6; D gene uncertain. The germline gives CDR1 DFQATT, CDR2 SNEGSKA (reference sequence). The CDR3 loop spans 15 amino acids. The V gene lost 2 bases and the J gene lost 3 bases, with 11 bases spanning the gap. CDR3 protein: CSARPGSHYNSPLHF. CDR3 coding DNA: TGCAGTGCTAGACCGGGCAGTCACTATAATTCACCCCTCCACTTT.

The chain uses TRBV5-1 and TRBJ1-2; 9 bases align to TRBD1. Germline V gene data show CDR1 as SGHRS and CDR2 as YFSETQ. The CDR3 spans 14 residues. V was pared by 0 bases and J by 6 bases, with 3 bases of the junction left unmatched. In nucleotides, the CDR3 is TGCGCCAGCAGCTTGGCGGGACAGGGACATGGCTACACCTTC. Its translation is CASSLAGQGHGYTF.

Only a few counts were recorded for this clonotype. The chain has TRBV7-8 and TRBJ2-3, with 12 bases aligning to TRBD2. Per germline, CDR1 SGHVS and CDR2 FQNEAQ. Unmatched junction bases numbered 10, after V lost 6 bases and J lost 3 bases. The CDR3 is 17 residues long. The CDR3 DNA reads as TGTGCCAGCAGTCTAGCGGGGGGGGCCGGTTTAACAGATACGCAGTATTTT. Translation gives CASSLAGGAGLTDTQYF.

This clonotype came up a few times. This chain connects TRBV7-9 to TRBJ1-1; D is ambiguous. Germline lookup yields CDR1 SEHNR and CDR2 FQNEAQ (reference sequence). Between the trimmed V and J ends, which lost 5 bases and 8 bases, there was a span of 9 bases. The CDR3 contains 11 residues. In DNA form, the CDR3 reads TGTGCCAGCAGCCCAGTGGTCGAAGCTTTCTTT. It encodes CASSPVVEAFF.

This clonotype was observed a few times. V and J are TRBV10-3 and TRBJ2-7, with TRBD1 identical over 11 bases. This CDR3 comprises 13 residues. From germline, CDR1 is ENHRY and CDR2 SYGVKD. V lost 7 bases and J lost 2; bases outside the gene matches: 1. The CDR3 nucleotides are TGTGCCATCAAGGGACAGGGGGCCTACGAGCAGTACTTC. It is translated as CAIKGQGAYEQYF.

In this sample, this clonotype turned up many times. The chain has TRBV9 and TRBJ2-3; D is undetermined. The CDR3 length is 13 residues. Deletions cut 2 bases from V and 4 bases from J, with 8 bases between. CDR1 SGDLS and CDR2 YYNGEE come from the germline V gene. CDR3 sequence (DNA): TGTGCCAGCAGCGTGTGGGCAGCAGATACGCAGTATTTT. Protein product: CASSVWAADTQYF.

In its sample, this clonotype was seen a few times. The chain carries TRBV12-3 or TRBV12-4 and TRBJ1-4; perhaps TRBD1 as D (6 bases). CDR3 size: 16 residues. V was pared by 4 bases and J by 0 bases, with 12 bases between. CDR3 bases: TGTGCCAGCAGTTCCTTACACAGGGCAACTAATGAAAAACTGTTTTTT. Protein sequence: CASSSLHRATNEKLFF.

This clonotype was seen a handful of times. V usage is TRBV10-3 and J usage is TRBJ2-7; 9 bases align to TRBD1. The CDR3 is 15 amino acids. CDR1 ENHRY and CDR2 SYGVKD come from the germline V gene. J gave up 5 bases and V 0 bases, and 5 bases lay outside the gene matches. CDR3 bases: TGTGCCATCAGTGAGTCGACAGGGGGATTGAACGAGCAGTACTTC. Protein sequence: CAISESTGGLNEQYF.

V and J are TRBV10-3 and TRBJ2-7, with TRBD2 identical over 13 bases. CDR1 and CDR2 from the germline V gene are ENHRY and SYGVKD. This CDR3 comprises 17 residues. V lost 6 bases, J lost 0 bases, and 8 bases stayed unmatched. CDR3 nucleotides: TGTGCCATCAGGCGGACTAGCGGGAGAGGGGGCTCCTACGAGCAGTACTTC. Its protein is CAIRRTSGRGGSYEQYF.

This clonotype showed up just a few times. The V and J genes are TRBV5-1 and TRBJ2-3, with 8 bases that match TRBD1. The CDR3 extends over 16 amino acids. The J segment lost 3 bases and the V segment lost 4 bases, leaving 10 bases of the junction unmatched. Looked up from germline, CDR1 is SGHRS and CDR2 is YFSETQ. The CDR3, as DNA: TGCGCCAGCAGCACCGGGGACAGGCAAACGACAGATACGCAGTATTTT. This sequence encodes CASSTGDRQTTDTQYF.

This chain connects TRBV12-3 or TRBV12-4 to TRBJ2-3; no clear D gene. This CDR3 comprises 11 residues. V was cut by 5 bases and J by 8 bases, with 8 bases left in between. The CDR3, as DNA: TGTGCCAGCAGTCGTAGTGGTACGCAGTATTTT. As protein: CASSRSGTQYF.

This clonotype was seen ten or more times. The V call is TRBV2, the J call TRBJ2-5; unclear D gene. V lost 6 bases to trimming and J lost 4 bases, with 3 bases between them. Germline CDR1 and CDR2: SNHLY and FYNNEI. The length of the CDR3 is 10 residues. The DNA for the CDR3 is TGTGCCAGCAGCGTAGAGACCCAGTACTTC. Its protein is CASSVETQYF.

This clonotype was seen a few times. The V gene is TRBV6-1, the J gene TRBJ2-7, with D perhaps matching TRBD1 or TRBD2 (5 bases each). CDR1 and CDR2 from the germline V gene are MNHNS and SASEGT. The CDR3 spans 12 residues. V gave up 4 bases and J gave up 6 bases, with 10 bases separating them. CDR3 sequence reads: CASSAAGTEQYF. In DNA form, the CDR3 reads TGTGCCAGCAGTGCGGCAGGGACCGAGCAGTACTTC.

The rearrangement links TRBV30 to TRBJ1-1; D is undetermined. The CDR3 sequence is 14 residues long. The V end lost 4 bases, the J end lost 5 bases, and 17 bases lay between the germline ends. Looked up from germline, CDR1 is GTSNPN and CDR2 is SVGIG (reference sequence). CDR3 region: CAWTSGGSRTEAFF. The CDR3 nucleotides are TGTGCCTGGACCTCGGGAGGCTCTAGGACTGAAGCTTTCTTT.

The sample holds a few counts of this clonotype. The chain uses TRBV20-1 and TRBJ2-7, with TRBD2 matching 8 bases. The J segment lost 2 bases and the V segment lost 2 bases, leaving 2 bases of the junction unmatched. Germline V gives CDR1 DFQATT, CDR2 SNEGSKA (reference sequence). The CDR3 consists of 13 residues. In DNA, the CDR3 is TGCAGTGCTAGAAATAGCGGGACCTACGAGCAGTACTTC. Translation gives CSARNSGTYEQYF.

CDR3 sequence (DNA): TGTGCCAGCAGCCCCATGACAGTCCGACAAGAGACCCAGTACTTC. Translated, it gives CASSPMTVRQETQYF. The chain recombines TRBV28 with TRBJ2-5; TRBD1 might be the D (5 bases). Germline CDR1 is MDHEN and CDR2 is SYDVKM. V was shortened by 6 bases and J by 2 bases, with 16 bases between the two germline ends. The CDR3 is 15 residues long. The variable domain in full, with the rest retrieved from reference TRBV28 and TRBJ2-5, is DVKVTQSSRYLVKRTGEKVFLECVQDMDHENMFWYRQDPGLGLRLIYFSYDVKMKEKGDIPEGYSVSREKKERFSLILESASTNQTSMYLCASSPMTVRQETQYFGPGTRLLVL.

The rearrangement links TRBV25-1 to TRBJ1-2; D not resolved. Trimming took off 3 bases at V and 6 bases at J, with 11 bases between the two ends. The CDR3 is 13 amino acids. Germline V lookup: CDR1 MGHDK, CDR2 SYGVNS. Here the CDR3 reads CASSDFTRHGYTF. CDR3 sequence (DNA): TGTGCCAGCAGTGATTTTACAAGGCATGGCTACACCTTC.

The V gene is TRBV6-1, the J gene TRBJ2-7; 9 bases agree with TRBD2. This CDR3 spans 14 amino acids. V dropped 7 bases and J dropped 1; count of bases not matched to a gene: 5. CDR1 and CDR2 (germline): MNHNS, SASEGT. The CDR3 DNA reads as TGTGCCAGCATACGTAGCGGGAGTTCCTACGAGCAGTACTTC. Protein: CASIRSGSSYEQYF.

The chain joins TRBV7-7 to TRBJ2-2, with D unresolved. Trimming left V 7 bases short and J 1 base short, with 10 bases between. The CDR3 is 14 residues long. Germline V gene lookup returns CDR1 SSHAT and CDR2 FNYEAQ (reference sequence). The CDR3 DNA reads TGTGCCAGCACCGGCCTTGGGAACACCGGGGAGCTGTTTTTT. This codes for CASTGLGNTGELFF.

The rearrangement links TRBV7-9 to TRBJ2-7; D is unresolved. V lost 1 base and J lost 1, with 5 bases in between. Germline values: CDR1 SEHNR, CDR2 FQNEAQ (reference sequence). CDR3 length equals 13 residues. Here the CDR3 DNA reads TGTGCCAGCAGCTTAGTCAATTCCTACGAGCAGTACTTC. Its translation: CASSLVNSYEQYF.